The present TCR beta chain was sequenced within a study of liver allograft versus peripheral blood T cells. Looking at the study overall: Comparisons were made between T cell receptor repertoires found in transplanted livers and those circulating in recipients' peripheral blood. General study points: Reportedly, liver allograft T cell receptor repertoires differed from peripheral blood ones.

Points on this clonotype: Its target is unknown.

One entry per CDR3 protein results from TCRdb running MiXCR on the reads. The repertoire holds about 810 distinct CDR3 sequences, approximately 15% seen once, with around 40% in the top ten. This TCR derives from a human patient who had a liver transplant. Some T cells may possibly be graft donor cells.

CDR3 coding DNA: TGTGCCAGCAGCTTCAAGGTCAATAATTCACCCCTCCACTTT. Residues: CASSFKVNNSPLHF. This chain joins TRBV11-2 and TRBJ1-6, with D unresolved. Germline lookup yields CDR1 SGHAT and CDR2 FQNNGV. CDR3 length: 14 amino acids. Trimming removed 3 bases from V and 5 bases from J, with 8 bases in between.